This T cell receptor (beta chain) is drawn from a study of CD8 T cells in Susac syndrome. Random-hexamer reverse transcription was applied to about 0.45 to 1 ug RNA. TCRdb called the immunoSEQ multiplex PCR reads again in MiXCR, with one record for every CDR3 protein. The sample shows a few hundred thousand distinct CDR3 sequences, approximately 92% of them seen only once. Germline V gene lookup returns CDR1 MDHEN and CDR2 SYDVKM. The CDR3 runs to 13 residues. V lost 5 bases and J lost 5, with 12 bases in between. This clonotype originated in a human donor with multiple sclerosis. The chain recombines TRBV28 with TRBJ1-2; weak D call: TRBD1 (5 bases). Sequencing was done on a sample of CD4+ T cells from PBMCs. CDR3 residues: CASSRDGPYGYTF. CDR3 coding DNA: TGTGCCAGCAGTCGGGACGGACCGTATGGCTACACCTTC.